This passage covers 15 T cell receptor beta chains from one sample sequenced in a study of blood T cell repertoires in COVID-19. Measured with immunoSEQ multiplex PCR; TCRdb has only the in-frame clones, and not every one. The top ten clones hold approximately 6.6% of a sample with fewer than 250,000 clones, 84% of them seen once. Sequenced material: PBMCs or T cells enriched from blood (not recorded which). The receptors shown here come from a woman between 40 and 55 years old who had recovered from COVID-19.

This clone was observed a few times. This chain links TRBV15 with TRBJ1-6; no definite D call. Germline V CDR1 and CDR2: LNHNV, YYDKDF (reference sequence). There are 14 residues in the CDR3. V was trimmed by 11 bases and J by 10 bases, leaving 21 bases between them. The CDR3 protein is CAPKEPGIGSPLHF. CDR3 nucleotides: TGTGCCCCCAAGGAGCCGGGAATTGGGTCACCCCTCCACTTT. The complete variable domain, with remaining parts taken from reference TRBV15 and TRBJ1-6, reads DAMVIQNPRYQVTQFGKPVTLSCSQTLNHNVMYWYQQKSSQAPKLLFHYYDKDFNNEADTPDNFQSRRPNTSFCFLDIRSPGLGDTAMYLCAPKEPGIGSPLHFGNGTRLTVT.

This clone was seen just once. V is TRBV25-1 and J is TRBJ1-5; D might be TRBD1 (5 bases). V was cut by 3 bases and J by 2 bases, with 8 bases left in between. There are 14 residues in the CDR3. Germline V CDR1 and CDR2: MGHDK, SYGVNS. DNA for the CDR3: TGTGCCAGCAGTGACGGGGGTCGCAATCAGCCCCAGCATTTT. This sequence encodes CASSDGGRNQPQHF.

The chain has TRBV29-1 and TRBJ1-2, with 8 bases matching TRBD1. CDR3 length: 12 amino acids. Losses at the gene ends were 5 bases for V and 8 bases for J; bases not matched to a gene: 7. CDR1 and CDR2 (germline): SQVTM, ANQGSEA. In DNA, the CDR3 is TGCAGCGTTTCCGGGACAGGCGACGGCTACACCTTC. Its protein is CSVSGTGDGYTF.

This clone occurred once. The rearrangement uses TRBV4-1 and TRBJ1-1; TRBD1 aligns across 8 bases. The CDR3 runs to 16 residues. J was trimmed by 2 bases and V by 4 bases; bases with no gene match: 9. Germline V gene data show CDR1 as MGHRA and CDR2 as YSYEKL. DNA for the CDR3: TGCGCCAGCAGCCGAGAGGGACAGGTACTAAACACTGAAGCTTTCTTT. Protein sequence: CASSREGQVLNTEAFF.

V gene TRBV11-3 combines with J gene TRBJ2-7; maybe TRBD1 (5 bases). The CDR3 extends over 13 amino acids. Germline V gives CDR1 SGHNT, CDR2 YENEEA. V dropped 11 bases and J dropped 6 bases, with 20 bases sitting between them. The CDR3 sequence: CARLETVPFEQYF. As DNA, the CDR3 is TGTGCCCGATTAGAGACAGTTCCCTTCGAGCAGTACTTC. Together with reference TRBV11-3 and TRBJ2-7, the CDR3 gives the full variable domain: EAGVVQSPRYKIIEKKQPVAFWCNPISGHNTLYWYLQNLGQGPELLIRYENEEAVDDSQLPKDRFSAERLKGVDSTLKIQPAELGDSAVYLCARLETVPFEQYFGPGTRLTVT.

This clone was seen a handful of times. CDR3 sequence reads: CASKVPGGDSGANVLTF. The DNA of the CDR3 is TGTGCCAGTAAGGTCCCCGGCGGCGACTCTGGGGCCAACGTCCTGACTTTC. This chain connects TRBV19 to TRBJ2-6; D call uncertain. Trimming stripped 7 bases from V and 0 bases from J, with 16 bases between. This CDR3 is built from 17 residues. CDR1 is LNHDA, CDR2 SQIVND, per germline (reference sequence).

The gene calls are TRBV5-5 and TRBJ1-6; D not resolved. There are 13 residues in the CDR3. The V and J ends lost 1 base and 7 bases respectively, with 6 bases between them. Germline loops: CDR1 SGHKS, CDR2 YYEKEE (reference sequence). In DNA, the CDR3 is TGTGCCAGCAGCTTGTTGAGCAATTCACCCCTCCACTTT. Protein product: CASSLLSNSPLHF.

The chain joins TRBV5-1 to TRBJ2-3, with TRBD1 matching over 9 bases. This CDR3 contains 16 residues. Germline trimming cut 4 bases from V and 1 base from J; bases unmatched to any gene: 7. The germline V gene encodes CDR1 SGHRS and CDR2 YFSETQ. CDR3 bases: TGCGCCAGCAGCCCCGGGACAGGGATTCGCACAGATACGCAGTATTTT. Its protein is CASSPGTGIRTDTQYF.

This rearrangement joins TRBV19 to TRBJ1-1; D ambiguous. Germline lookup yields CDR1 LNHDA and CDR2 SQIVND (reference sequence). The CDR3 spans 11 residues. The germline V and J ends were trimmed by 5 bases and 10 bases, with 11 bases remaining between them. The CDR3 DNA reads TGTGCCAGTAGTTCGGGAATAGGAGCTTTCTTT. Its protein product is CASSSGIGAFF.

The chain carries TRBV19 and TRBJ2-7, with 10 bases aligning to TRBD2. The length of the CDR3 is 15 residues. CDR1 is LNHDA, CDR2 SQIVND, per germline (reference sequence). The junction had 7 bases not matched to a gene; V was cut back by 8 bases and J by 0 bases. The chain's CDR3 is CASQTGLADSYEQYF. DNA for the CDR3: TGTGCCAGTCAAACCGGACTAGCGGACTCCTACGAGCAGTACTTC.

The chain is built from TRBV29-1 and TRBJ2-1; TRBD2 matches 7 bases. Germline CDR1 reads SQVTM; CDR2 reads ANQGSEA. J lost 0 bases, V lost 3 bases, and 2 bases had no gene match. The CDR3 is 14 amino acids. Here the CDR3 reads CSVDGGSSYNEQFF. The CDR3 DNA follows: TGCAGCGTTGATGGCGGGAGCTCCTACAATGAGCAGTTCTTC.

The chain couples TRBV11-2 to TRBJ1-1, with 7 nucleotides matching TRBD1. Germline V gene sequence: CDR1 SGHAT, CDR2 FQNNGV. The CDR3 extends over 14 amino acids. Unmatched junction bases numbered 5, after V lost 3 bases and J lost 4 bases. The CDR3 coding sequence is TGTGCCAGCAGCTTCGGAGGGGGCATCACTGAAGCTTTCTTT. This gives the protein CASSFGGGITEAFF.

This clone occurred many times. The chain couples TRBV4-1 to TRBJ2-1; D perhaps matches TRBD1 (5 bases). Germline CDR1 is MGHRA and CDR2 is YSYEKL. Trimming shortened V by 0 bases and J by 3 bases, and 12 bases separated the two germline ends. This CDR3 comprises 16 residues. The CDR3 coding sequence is TGCGCCAGCAGCCAAGAGTTCAGGACAATCTACAATGAGCAGTTCTTC. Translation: CASSQEFRTIYNEQFF.

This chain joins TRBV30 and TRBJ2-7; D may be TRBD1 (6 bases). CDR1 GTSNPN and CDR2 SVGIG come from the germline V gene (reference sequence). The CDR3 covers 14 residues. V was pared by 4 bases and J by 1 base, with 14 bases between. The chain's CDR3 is CAWTRTDGSYEQYF. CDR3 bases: TGTGCCTGGACCCGGACAGATGGGTCCTACGAGCAGTACTTC.

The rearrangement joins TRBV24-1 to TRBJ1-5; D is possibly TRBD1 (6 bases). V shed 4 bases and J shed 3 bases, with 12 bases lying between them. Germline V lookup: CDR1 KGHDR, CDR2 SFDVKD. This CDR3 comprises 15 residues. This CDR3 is CATSDPDRTNQPQHF. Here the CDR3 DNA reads TGTGCCACCAGTGACCCTGACAGGACCAATCAGCCCCAGCATTTT.